Each of the 7 T cell receptor beta chains below was sequenced from the same sample in a study of shared clonotypes between healthy human individuals. TCRdb keeps only in-frame clones here, not all; method: immunoSEQ multiplex PCR. The sample carries more than 2 million clones, 85% to 95% recorded once. The source material was naive CD4+ T cells sorted from blood. Subset: CD45RA+ positively selected. These receptors originate from a man aged 18-30 years in good health.

The chain has TRBV6-1 and TRBJ2-6; D not certain. Germline CDR1 and CDR2: MNHNS and SASEGT. Trimming cost V 6 bases and J 4 bases, with 7 bases left between them. The length of the CDR3 is 13 residues. The CDR3 DNA is TGTGCCAGCAGCCTCTCGGGGGCCAACGTCCTGACTTTC. Translation gives CASSLSGANVLTF.

The chain's CDR3 is CASSWTGLEEKLFF. The CDR3 bases are TGTGCCAGCAGTTGGACAGGCCTTGAGGAAAAACTGTTTTTT. This sequence joins TRBV28 and TRBJ1-4; 7 bases are a match to TRBD1. CDR1 is MDHEN and CDR2 is SYDVKM in the germline V gene. Unmatched junction bases numbered 7, after V lost 4 bases and J lost 8 bases. The CDR3 length is 14 residues.

The gene calls are TRBV30 and TRBJ1-6, with 7 bases identical to TRBD1. Germline-derived CDR1 and CDR2 are GTSNPN and SVGIG (reference sequence). V shed 5 bases and J 9 bases; nucleotides not matched to a gene: 4. This CDR3 is built from 12 residues. CDR3 in amino acids: CAWQEGASPLHF. Written as DNA, the CDR3 is TGTGCCTGGCAGGAGGGGGCTTCACCCCTCCACTTT.

About this clone itself: Other DNA sequences in the sample encode the same CDR3. The chain has TRBV30 and TRBJ2-2; possible D gene TRBD2, 5 bases. CDR1 and CDR2 from the germline V gene are GTSNPN and SVGIG (reference sequence). V lost 4 bases, J lost 0 bases, and 6 bases lay in between. The CDR3 runs to 13 residues. The CDR3 DNA follows: TGTGCCTGGACAGCGGCGAACACCGGGGAGCTGTTTTTT. Protein: CAWTAANTGELFF.

The CDR3 coding sequence is TGTGCCAGCAGCCCGTACCGGGACAGGCCGTCCTACGAGCAGTACTTC. It translates to CASSPYRDRPSYEQYF. V usage is TRBV14 and J usage is TRBJ2-7; 8 positions match TRBD1. The CDR3 loop spans 16 amino acids. Germline V gene lookup returns CDR1 SGHDN and CDR2 FVKESK. Trimming at V came to 4 bases and at J to 1 base, leaving 9 bases not matched to a gene.

In regard to this clone: Other DNA sequences within the sample encode an identical CDR3. The chain joins TRBV5-1 to TRBJ1-1, with 8 bases that match TRBD1. Germline loops: CDR1 SGHRS, CDR2 YFSETQ. CDR3 length: 13 amino acids. V was clipped by 2 bases and J by 5 bases; unmatched bases: 2. Written as DNA, the CDR3 is TGCGCCAGCAGCTTAAGGACAGGGACTGAAGCTTTCTTT. Translation: CASSLRTGTEAFF. The full variable domain, with the rest looked up from reference TRBV5-1 and TRBJ1-1, is KAGVTQTPRYLIKTRGQQVTLSCSPISGHRSVSWYQQTPGQGLQFLFEYFSETQRNKGNFPGRFSGRQFSNSRSEMNVSTLELGDSALYLCASSLRTGTEAFFGQGTRLTVV.

This chain connects TRBV10-3 to TRBJ1-4; D gene unclear. The CDR3 runs 13 residues. The V end lost 6 bases, the J end lost 6 bases, and 11 bases lay between the germline ends. Germline V gene sequence: CDR1 ENHRY, CDR2 SYGVKD. The CDR3 DNA sequence: TGTGCCATCAGGTTTAGTGTGGATGAAAAACTGTTTTTT. Residues: CAIRFSVDEKLFF.